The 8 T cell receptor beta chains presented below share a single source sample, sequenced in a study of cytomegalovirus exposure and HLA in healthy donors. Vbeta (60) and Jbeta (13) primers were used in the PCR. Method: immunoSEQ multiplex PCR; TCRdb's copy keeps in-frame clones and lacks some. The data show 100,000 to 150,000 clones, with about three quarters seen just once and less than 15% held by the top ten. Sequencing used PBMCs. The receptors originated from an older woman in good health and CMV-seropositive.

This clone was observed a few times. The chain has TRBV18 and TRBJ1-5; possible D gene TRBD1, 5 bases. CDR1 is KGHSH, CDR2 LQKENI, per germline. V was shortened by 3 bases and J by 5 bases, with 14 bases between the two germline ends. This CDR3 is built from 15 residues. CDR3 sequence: CASSPPGGGDQPQHF. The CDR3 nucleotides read TGTGCCAGCTCACCCCCGGGGGGGGGAGATCAGCCCCAGCATTTT. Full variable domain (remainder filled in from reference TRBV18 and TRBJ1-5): NAGVMQNPRHLVRRRGQEARLRCSPMKGHSHVYWYRQLPEEGLKFMVYLQKENIIDESGMPKERFSAEFPKEGPSILRIQQVVRGDSAAYFCASSPPGGGDQPQHFGDGTRLSIL.

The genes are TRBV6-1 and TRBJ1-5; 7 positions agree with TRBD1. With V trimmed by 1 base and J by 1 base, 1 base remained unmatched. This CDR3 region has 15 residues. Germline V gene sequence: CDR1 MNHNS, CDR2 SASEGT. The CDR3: CASSEEGASNQPQHF. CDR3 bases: TGTGCCAGCAGTGAAGAGGGGGCAAGCAATCAGCCCCAGCATTTT.

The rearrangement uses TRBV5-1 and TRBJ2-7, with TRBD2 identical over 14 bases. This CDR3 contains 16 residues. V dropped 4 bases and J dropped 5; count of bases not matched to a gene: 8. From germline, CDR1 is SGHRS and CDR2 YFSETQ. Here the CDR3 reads CASSRGLAGDSHEQYF. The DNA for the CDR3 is TGCGCCAGCAGCCGGGGACTAGCGGGAGATTCCCACGAGCAGTACTTC.

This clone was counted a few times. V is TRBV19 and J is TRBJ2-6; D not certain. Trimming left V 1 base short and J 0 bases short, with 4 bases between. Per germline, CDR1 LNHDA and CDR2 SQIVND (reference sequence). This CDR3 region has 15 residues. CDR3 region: CASSIGYSGANVLTF. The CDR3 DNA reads TGTGCCAGTAGTATAGGTTACTCTGGGGCCAACGTCCTGACTTTC.

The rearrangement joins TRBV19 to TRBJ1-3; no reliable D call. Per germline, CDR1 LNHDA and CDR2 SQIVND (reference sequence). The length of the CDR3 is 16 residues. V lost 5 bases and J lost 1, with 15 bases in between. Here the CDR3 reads CASSFTAPGSGNTIYF. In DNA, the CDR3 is TGTGCCAGTAGTTTTACGGCCCCGGGTTCTGGAAACACCATATATTTT.

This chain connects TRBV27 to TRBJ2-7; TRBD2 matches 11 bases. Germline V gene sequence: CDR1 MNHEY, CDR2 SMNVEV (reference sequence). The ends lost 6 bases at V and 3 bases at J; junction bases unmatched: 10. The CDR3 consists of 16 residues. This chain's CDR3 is CASRGTSGGSLYEQYF. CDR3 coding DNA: TGTGCCAGCAGGGGGACTAGCGGAGGGTCCCTCTACGAGCAGTACTTC.

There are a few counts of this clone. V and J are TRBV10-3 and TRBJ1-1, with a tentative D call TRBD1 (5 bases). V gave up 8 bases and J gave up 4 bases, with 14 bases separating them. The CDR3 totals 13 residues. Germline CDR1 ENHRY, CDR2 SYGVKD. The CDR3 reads CAIEAGDGTEAFF. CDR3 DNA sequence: TGTGCCATCGAGGCGGGGGACGGCACTGAAGCTTTCTTT.

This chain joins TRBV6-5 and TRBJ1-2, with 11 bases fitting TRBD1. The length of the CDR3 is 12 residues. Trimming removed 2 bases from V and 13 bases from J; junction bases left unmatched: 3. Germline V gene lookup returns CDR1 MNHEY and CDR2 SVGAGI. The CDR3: CASSYGQGAITF. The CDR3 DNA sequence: TGTGCCAGCAGTTACGGACAGGGGGCTATCACCTTC.